This TCR beta chain was obtained from a study of prognosis after radiotherapy for stage I lung cancer. Broader study findings: Patients without metastases reportedly showed TRBV and TRBJ gene usage unlike that of patients with metastases.

With two time points in the design, approximately 6 milliliters of peripheral blood were drawn at each one. The V gene's germline CDR1 is LNHNV and CDR2 YYDKDF (reference sequence). The CDR3 is 13 amino acids. V was clipped by 4 bases and J by 1 base, with 8 bases between them. Amplification of the TCR beta CDR3 (from genomic DNA) was done by two-round multiplex PCR. Every TRBV and TRBJ gene had its own specific primer in first-round PCR. Each CDR3 protein is one row after TCRdb ran MiXCR on the multiplex PCR reads. The top ten hold roughly 45% of the sample, which has over 15,000 distinct CDR3 sequences, 44% seen once. This clonotype occurred many times. What it recognizes is unknown.

The chain links TRBV15 to TRBJ2-7; maybe TRBD2 (5 bases). Sequencing was performed on PBMCs, taken before or after stereotactic body radiation therapy (not recorded which). This clonotype originated in a donor of 50 years or more with non-small cell lung cancer. The CDR3 sequence is CATSTGLSYEQYF. CDR3 sequence (DNA): TGTGCCACCAGCACAGGACTTTCCTACGAGCAGTACTTC.